This T cell receptor beta chain originates from a study of post-analysis software for immune sequencing data. Study details: Relapsing-remitting, secondary progressive and progressive-relapsing courses of multiple sclerosis were included. Findings and limits, study-wide: Elevated frequency relative to controls characterized several TRBV segments in patients, TRBV5-6, TRBV5-1 and TRBV20-1 among them. Comparison with controls showed significantly lower normalized Chao1 diversity in multiple sclerosis patients.

Between the trimmed V and J ends, which lost 6 bases and 4 bases, there was a span of 15 bases. The CDR3 consists of 13 residues. Germline lookup yields CDR1 DFQATT and CDR2 SNEGSKA (reference sequence). Turning to this clonotype: Its target is unknown.

Prepared libraries of TCR beta cDNA carried unique molecular identifiers. TCRdb recomputed calls from the PCR reads with MiXCR, one row per CDR3 protein. The sample lists approximately 630,000 distinct CDR3 sequences, 55% to 70% occurring once. Sequences were obtained from blood. The J gene is TRBJ1-1, the V gene TRBV20-1; maybe TRBD1 (5 bases). The source is a girl aged 2 to 10 with multiple sclerosis. The CDR3, as DNA: TGCAGTGCCGGACCGGGAGGGACCACTGAAGCTTTCTTT. It yields the protein CSAGPGGTTEAFF.